The 11 T cell receptor beta chains reported below all come from one sample, sequenced in a study of shared clonotypes between healthy human individuals. TCRdb's copy holds only in-frame clones and misses some; the assay was immunoSEQ multiplex PCR. The repertoire has 400,000 to 550,000 clones, approximately 79% of them found once; the top ten carry 12%. Sequencing input: PBMCs. These receptor sequences come from a middle-aged woman in good health. Some clones in this sample may be carry-over from other donors' samples.

The chain couples TRBV11-3 to TRBJ2-1; TRBD2 matches at 11 bases. Looked up from germline, CDR1 is SGHNT and CDR2 is YENEEA. The ends lost 0 bases at V and 7 bases at J; junction bases unmatched: 2. CDR3 length: 15 amino acids. This CDR3 reads CASSLEGLAENEQFF. The CDR3 bases are TGTGCCAGCAGCTTAGAGGGACTAGCGGAGAATGAGCAGTTCTTC.

The chain is built from TRBV5-6 and TRBJ2-1; D possibly uses TRBD1 or TRBD2 (5 bases each). The CDR3 consists of 17 residues. Trimming shortened V by 2 bases and J by 0 bases, and 15 bases separated the two germline ends. CDR1 and CDR2 from the germline V gene are SGHDT and YYEEEE. CDR3 DNA: TGTGCCAGCAGCTTATCACGGGGCGGCATCTCCTACAATGAGCAGTTCTTC. It translates to CASSLSRGGISYNEQFF.

This clone was picked up one time. V gene TRBV27 combines with J gene TRBJ2-5; D ambiguous. The CDR3 covers 11 residues. The V gene's germline CDR1 is MNHEY and CDR2 SMNVEV (reference sequence). V was shortened by 8 bases and J by 6 bases, with 10 bases between the two germline ends. In DNA, the CDR3 is TGTGCCAGCGGGTTCAGACAGACCCAGTACTTC. Translating it yields CASGFRQTQYF.

This chain connects TRBV29-1 to TRBJ2-1; the match to TRBD2 covers 10 bases. This CDR3 is 15 amino acids long. Germline trimming cut 3 bases from V and 3 bases from J; bases unmatched to any gene: 5. Germline CDR1 SQVTM, CDR2 ANQGSEA. The DNA for the CDR3 is TGCAGCGTTGATGGAGCGGGGGGGGTCTACAATGAGCAGTTCTTC. Encoded protein: CSVDGAGGVYNEQFF.

Worth noting for this clone: At the DNA level, this CDR3 is encoded by other sequences in the same sample as well. The chain combines TRBV11-3 with TRBJ2-7; D may be TRBD1 (6 bases). Germline V gene data show CDR1 as SGHNT and CDR2 as YENEEA. The length of the CDR3 is 12 residues. The germline V and J ends were trimmed by 4 bases and 4 bases, with 8 bases remaining between them. For the CDR3, the DNA is TGTGCCAGCAGCTCGGACAGTTACGAGCAGTACTTC. This translates into CASSSDSYEQYF.

The genes are TRBV7-3 and TRBJ2-7; no clear D gene. The CDR3 is 13 residues long. The germline CDR1 and CDR2 sequences are SGHTA and FQGTGA. The germline V and J ends were trimmed by 5 bases and 4 bases, with 12 bases remaining between them. The DNA for the CDR3 is TGTGCCAGCAGCCCGGACGGACGGTACGAGCAGTACTTC. As protein: CASSPDGRYEQYF.

Points on this clone: This could be a read error, since a much larger clone is one nucleotide away. This specimen includes other DNA sequences encoding the same CDR3. The chain recombines TRBV30 with TRBJ1-5, with no clear D. This CDR3 comprises 14 residues. In germline, CDR1 is GTSNPN, CDR2 SVGIG (reference sequence). The V and J ends lost 0 bases and 1 base respectively, with 7 bases between them. In nucleotides, the CDR3 is TGTGCCTGGAGTGTTCTAGCAAGCAATCAGCCCCAGCATTTT. This encodes CAWSVLASNQPQHF.

V and J are TRBV5-4 and TRBJ2-2; 7 nucleotides agree with TRBD1. V was clipped by 4 bases and J by 4 bases; unmatched bases: 10. Looked up from germline, CDR1 is SGHNT and CDR2 is YYREEE (reference sequence). The CDR3 runs 16 residues. The CDR3 region is CASSGAETGFTGELFF. In DNA, the CDR3 is TGTGCCAGCAGCGGCGCCGAGACAGGGTTCACCGGGGAGCTGTTTTTT.

This clone is a singleton in its sample. This chain joins TRBV28 and TRBJ1-5, with D uncertain. The germline V gene encodes CDR1 MDHEN and CDR2 SYDVKM. Trimming stripped 5 bases from V and 5 bases from J, with 7 bases between. The CDR3 totals 12 residues. The CDR3 loop is CASSPRYQPQHF. CDR3 sequence (DNA): TGTGCCAGCAGTCCTCGGTATCAGCCCCAGCATTTT. Using reference TRBV28 and TRBJ1-5 for the parts outside the CDR3, the full variable domain is DVKVTQSSRYLVKRTGEKVFLECVQDMDHENMFWYRQDPGLGLRLIYFSYDVKMKEKGDIPEGYSVSREKKERFSLILESASTNQTSMYLCASSPRYQPQHFGDGTRLSIL.

This clone was seen a few times. V and J are TRBV13 and TRBJ2-5; D perhaps matches TRBD2 (7 bases). The length of the CDR3 is 14 residues. Germline CDR1 reads PRHDT; CDR2 reads FYEKMQ (reference sequence). V dropped 2 bases and J dropped 7 bases, with 14 bases sitting between them. CDR3 amino acids: CASSLRQGGGTQYF. The CDR3 DNA follows: TGTGCCAGCAGCTTACGGCAGGGAGGGGGGACCCAGTACTTC.

V is TRBV7-9 and J is TRBJ2-7, with 11 bases that match TRBD2. Trimming took 5 bases from V and 6 from J; bases not matched to a gene: 6. This CDR3 spans 14 amino acids. Germline values: CDR1 SEHNR, CDR2 FQNEAQ (reference sequence). CDR3 region: CASSPTSGSSEQYF. In DNA, the CDR3 is TGTGCCAGCAGCCCCACTAGCGGGAGTAGCGAGCAGTACTTC. The entire variable domain, with the rest obtained from reference TRBV7-9 and TRBJ2-7, is as follows: DTGVSQNPRHKITKRGQNVTFRCDPISEHNRLYWYRQTLGQGPEFLTYFQNEAQLEKSRLLSDRFSAERPKGSFSTLEIQRTEQGDSAMYLCASSPTSGSSEQYFGPGTRLTVT.